Below, one T cell receptor (beta chain) is given with its context. The antigen is not known. This specimen belongs to a study of T cell repertoires in cytomegalovirus infection. Turning to the study itself: As its CMV epitopes, the study selected recently identified HLA-C-restricted and well-studied HLA-B-restricted targets. Indicated by public TCR beta signatures were CMV infection and matching HLA type. Study outcomes and limitations: CMV-specific TCR beta clonotypes restricted by HLA-C dominated the ex vivo response.

MiXCR, applied by TCRdb to the reads, yields one record per CDR3 protein. The sample holds some 800,000 distinct CDR3 sequences, around 29% seen once. Per germline, CDR1 MNHEY and CDR2 SMNVEV (reference sequence). J lost 2 bases, V lost 6 bases, and 11 bases had no gene match. There are 16 residues in the CDR3. Sample: cultured CD8+ T cells from PBMCs, taken from culture after CMV antigen stimulation. The clonotype comes from a human donor in good health (CMV status not recorded). Some clones in this sample may be carry-over from other donors' samples. The chain recombines TRBV27 with TRBJ2-5; 8 bases are a match to TRBD1. CDR3 region: CASRLIGTGLQETQYF. The CDR3 nucleotides are TGTGCCAGCAGACTCATAGGGACAGGCCTGCAAGAGACCCAGTACTTC.